The 16 T cell receptor beta chains given below trace back to one sample, sequenced in a study of cytomegalovirus exposure and HLA in healthy donors. Amplification used 60 Vbeta primers and 13 Jbeta primers. The protocol was immunoSEQ multiplex PCR, while the TCRdb copy is restricted to in-frame clones and leaves out a portion. The sample gives over 150,000 clones, more than 75% of which show up once; 0.96% is in the top ten. The sample was PBMCs. These receptors were taken from a girl aged 2 to 10 in good health and CMV-seropositive.

In its sample, this clone was seen once. The V call is TRBV29-1, the J call TRBJ2-7, with TRBD2 matching over 12 bases. J lost 3 bases, V lost 4 bases, and 7 bases had no gene match. The CDR3 has 15 residues. In germline, CDR1 is SQVTM, CDR2 ANQGSEA. The CDR3 is CSVGLGTSGLYEQYF. The CDR3 bases are TGCAGCGTTGGTTTGGGGACTAGCGGGCTCTACGAGCAGTACTTC.

The chain carries TRBV5-1 and TRBJ1-1, with 7 bases identical to TRBD1. The CDR3 extends over 13 amino acids. In germline, CDR1 is SGHRS, CDR2 YFSETQ. The V segment lost 0 bases and the J segment 11 bases; nucleotides outside the gene matches: 7. CDR3 loop: CASSLGQGWDAFF. CDR3 nucleotides: TGCGCCAGCAGCTTGGGACAGGGTTGGGATGCTTTCTTT.

The V and J genes are TRBV6-1 and TRBJ1-5; D perhaps matches TRBD1 (6 bases). With 2 bases removed from V and 3 bases from J, the gap between germline ends came to 11 bases. The CDR3 consists of 15 residues. Germline CDR1 is MNHNS and CDR2 is SASEGT. CDR3: CASSERSGDNQPQHF. CDR3 bases: TGTGCCAGCAGTGAACGGTCAGGGGACAATCAGCCCCAGCATTTT.

This clone was counted a single time. The rearrangement links TRBV19 to TRBJ1-4; 7 bases fit TRBD1. CDR3 length: 15 amino acids. After removal of 3 bases from V and 8 bases from J, the junction contained 9 bases not matched to a gene. CDR1 is LNHDA, CDR2 SQIVND, per germline (reference sequence). The CDR3 nucleotides are TGTGCCAGTAGTATGCTAGGGGGCGCCGGAGAAAAACTGTTTTTT. It translates to CASSMLGGAGEKLFF.

This clone was observed a single time. This chain connects TRBV5-4 to TRBJ2-1; TRBD2 matches 10 bases. This CDR3 has 16 residues. The germline CDR1 and CDR2 sequences are SGHNT and YYREEE (reference sequence). The junction had 5 bases not matched to a gene; V was cut back by 0 bases and J by 5 bases. CDR3 in DNA: TGTGCCAGCAGCTTGGCCCCAGCGGGAGGGGACAATGAGCAGTTCTTC. This translates into CASSLAPAGGDNEQFF. Based on the CDR3 plus reference TRBV5-4 and TRBJ2-1, the full variable domain is ETGVTQSPTHLIKTRGQQVTLRCSSQSGHNTVSWYQQALGQGPQFIFQYYREEENGRGNFPPRFSGLQFPNYSSELNVNALELDDSALYLCASSLAPAGGDNEQFFGPGTRLTVL.

The V and J genes are TRBV28 and TRBJ1-1; D gene uncertain. Trimming stripped 1 base from V and 2 bases from J, with 5 bases between. This CDR3 spans 13 amino acids. The germline V gene has CDR1 MDHEN and CDR2 SYDVKM. The CDR3 reads CASSLLVNTEAFF. The CDR3 DNA reads TGTGCCAGCAGTTTATTAGTTAACACTGAAGCTTTCTTT.

The rearrangement uses TRBV6-5 and TRBJ1-5; D uncertain. Germline V lookup: CDR1 MNHEY, CDR2 SVGAGI. The V end was cut by 2 bases, the J end by 5 bases, with 7 bases between. This CDR3 has 13 residues. In nucleotides, the CDR3 is TGTGCCAGCAGTTACAAGTCAGATCAGCCCCAGCATTTT. Amino acids: CASSYKSDQPQHF.

The V call is TRBV7-6, the J call TRBJ2-5, with 7 bases identical to TRBD1. The CDR3 runs 13 residues. Germline V gives CDR1 SGHVS, CDR2 FNYEAQ. The J segment lost 5 bases and the V segment lost 3 bases, leaving 3 bases of the junction unmatched. The CDR3 sequence is CASSFRQGETQYF. The CDR3 bases are TGTGCCAGCAGCTTCCGACAGGGCGAGACCCAGTACTTC. Together with reference TRBV7-6 and TRBJ2-5, the CDR3 gives the full variable domain: GAGVSQSPRYKVTKRGQDVALRCDPISGHVSLYWYRQALGQGPEFLTYFNYEAQQDKSGLPNDRFSAERPEGSISTLTIQRTEQRDSAMYRCASSFRQGETQYFGPGTRLLVL.

This clone occurred a few times. The chain uses TRBV2 and TRBJ2-1; D perhaps matches TRBD2 (5 bases). The CDR3 totals 16 residues. CDR1 is SNHLY and CDR2 is FYNNEI in the germline V gene. V gave up 5 bases and J gave up 0 bases, with 14 bases separating them. The CDR3 nucleotides read TGTGCCAGCAGTTCCACCACTAGGAGCTCCTACAATGAGCAGTTCTTC. Amino acids: CASSSTTRSSYNEQFF.

This clone was seen only once. The chain recombines TRBV30 with TRBJ2-5, with 11 bases aligning to TRBD1. Unmatched junction bases numbered 10, after V lost 2 bases and J lost 2 bases. This CDR3 comprises 17 residues. The germline V gene has CDR1 GTSNPN and CDR2 SVGIG (reference sequence). The CDR3 region has the DNA TGTGCCTGGAGTTGGGACAGGGGGGGAACCCGACAAGAGACCCAGTACTTC. Its translation: CAWSWDRGGTRQETQYF.

Concerning this clone: This sample includes further DNA sequences coding for the same CDR3. This CDR3 is CASSLGGEQYF. Here the CDR3 DNA reads TGTGCCAGCAGTTTGGGGGGCGAGCAGTACTTC. The chain couples TRBV27 to TRBJ2-7; D possibly corresponds to TRBD2 (6 bases). CDR1 and CDR2 (germline): MNHEY, SMNVEV (reference sequence). The V end was cut by 3 bases, the J end by 6 bases, with 6 bases between. This CDR3 has 11 amino acids.

J is TRBJ2-2 and V is TRBV7-2; maybe TRBD2 (5 bases). Trimming left V 5 bases short and J 7 bases short, with 14 bases between. This CDR3 has 14 residues. Looked up from germline, CDR1 is SGHTA and CDR2 is FQGNSA. For the CDR3, the DNA is TGTGCCAGCAGCGGTCTAGGGAGTCACGGGGAGCTGTTTTTT. Amino acid sequence: CASSGLGSHGELFF. The full variable domain, completed using reference TRBV7-2 and TRBJ2-2, is GAGVSQSPSNKVTEKGKDVELRCDPISGHTALYWYRQSLGQGLEFLIYFQGNSAPDKSGLPSDRFSAERTGGSVSTLTIQRTQQEDSAVYLCASSGLGSHGELFFGEGSRLTVL.

A few counts support this clone. The CDR3 coding sequence is TGTGCCAGTAGTATCCAGGGCCAAGAGACCCAGTACTTC. This sequence encodes CASSIQGQETQYF. This chain connects TRBV19 to TRBJ2-5, with D possibly being TRBD1 (5 bases). CDR3 size: 13 residues. V lost 3 bases, J lost 1 base, and 6 bases lay in between. Germline V lookup: CDR1 LNHDA, CDR2 SQIVND (reference sequence). Drawing the rest from reference TRBV19 and TRBJ2-5, the complete variable domain is DGGITQSPKYLFRKEGQNVTLSCEQNLNHDAMYWYRQDPGQGLRLIYYSQIVNDFQKGDIAEGYSVSREKKESFPLTVTSAQKNPTAFYLCASSIQGQETQYFGPGTRLLVL.

V usage is TRBV10-3 and J usage is TRBJ2-3, with D uncertain. V dropped 6 bases and J dropped 0 bases, with 10 bases sitting between them. In germline, CDR1 is ENHRY, CDR2 SYGVKD. The length of the CDR3 is 14 residues. CDR3 in amino acids: CAIRPAQSTDTQYF. CDR3 DNA sequence: TGTGCCATCAGGCCAGCGCAAAGCACAGATACGCAGTATTTT.

V is TRBV6-6 and J is TRBJ2-5; TRBD2 matches at 9 bases. The CDR3 consists of 14 residues. Germline values: CDR1 MNHNY, CDR2 SVGAGI (reference sequence). Trimming cost V 6 bases and J 5 bases; bases outside gene matches: 7. CDR3 protein: CASSRLAVPETQYF. CDR3 DNA: TGTGCCAGCAGCCGACTAGCGGTGCCGGAGACCCAGTACTTC.

The V call is TRBV4-1, the J call TRBJ2-2; TRBD2 matches 8 bases. The CDR3 runs to 16 residues. The V gene end was trimmed by 3 bases and the J gene end by 8 bases; junction bases not matched to a gene: 11. CDR1 and CDR2 from the germline V gene are MGHRA and YSYEKL. CDR3: CASSHPGRAGPGELFF. The CDR3 DNA sequence: TGCGCCAGCAGCCATCCCGGGAGGGCGGGTCCTGGGGAGCTGTTTTTT.